This T cell receptor beta chain originates from a study of sequential checkpoint blockade in melanoma. Study background: After both sequences, patients received maintenance nivolumab. DNA from around 87 pretreatment tumor samples underwent TCRβ immunosequencing.

Treatment indicated: randomized to nivolumab then ipilimumab (arm A) or the reverse (arm B). Per the germline V gene, CDR1 is LNHDA and CDR2 is SQIVND (reference sequence). This CDR3 region has 16 residues. The ends were cut back, 2 bases at V and 5 bases at J, with 17 bases in the middle. Repertoires were generated with immunoSEQ multiplex PCR, while TCRdb's copy carries only in-frame clones and drops some. Of more than 10,000 clones listed, about 27% were seen once; the top ten hold around 28%. This TCR derives from a human donor with melanoma. The sequenced sample was tumor tissue (inferred from file names), obtained from a patient given nivolumab and ipilimumab in sequence. V and J are TRBV19 and TRBJ2-3; D is undetermined. This chain's CDR3 is CASSIRYRGSEDTQYF. CDR3 nucleotides: TGTGCCAGTAGTATAAGGTACCGCGGCAGTGAAGATACGCAGTATTTT.